This is a list of T cell receptor beta chains from one sample in a study of early T cells in non-severe SARS-CoV-2 infection. TCRdb processed the 5' RACE reads anew with MiXCR; each CDR3 protein has one entry. The sample holds around 64,000 distinct CDR3 sequences, over 9.5% seen once. The sequenced sample was whole blood. These receptors were obtained from an adult who was a healthcare worker with PCR-confirmed SARS-CoV-2 infection or an uninfected control (not recorded which). Both conserved end residues are trimmed from each CDR3. Fields, in order: J gene, V gene, CDR3 protein.

>TRBJ2-2|TRBV6-2/TRBV6-3
ASSYSFGQLNTGELF
>TRBJ1-6|TRBV5-1
ASSGGDAPYSPLH
>TRBJ2-3|TRBV11-3
ASSLNERGFTQY
>TRBJ2-3|TRBV6-1
ASRFGLTDTQY
>TRBJ1-1|TRBV2
ASRRTEAF
>TRBJ2-3|TRBV2
AGLGGERTDTQY
>TRBJ2-1|TRBV24-1
ATRVRTPYSNEQF
>TRBJ2-1|TRBV20-1
SASGGRAYNEQF
>TRBJ2-1|TRBV29-1
SAGYEQF
>TRBJ1-2|TRBV10-2
ASRGTGTVYGYT
>TRBJ2-1|TRBV6-2/TRBV6-3
ASSSPTSGNEQF
>TRBJ2-7|TRBV5-1
ATSTAVSYEQY
>TRBJ2-7|TRBV4-3
ASSHGQGRYEQY
>TRBJ2-3|TRBV20-1
SVELSADTQY
>TRBJ2-7|TRBV4-1
ASSQVGSTLGEQY
>TRBJ2-5|TRBV29-1
SVALETQY
>TRBJ2-2|TRBV6-4
ASSRNPPGQGANTGELF
>TRBJ2-3|TRBV20-1
SEAGRSTDTQY